This T cell receptor (beta chain) originates from a study of blood T cell repertoires in COVID-19. About the research overall: COVID-19 samples from acute and convalescent phases originated in the United States, Italy and Spain. PBMCs, B-cell-depleted T cells, or T cells provided the cDNA or gDNA that made up the material.

In the original analysis: Amplification of reference gene primers was used by the study to estimate nucleated cell counts. Clones were sequenced by immunoSEQ multiplex PCR, and TCRdb holds only the in-frame ones, with some missing. D and trimming come from the DNA, and the V and J calls and clone size come from that table. The sample yields about 98,000 clones, around 72% seen once. Sequencing was done on a sample of peripheral blood. This receptor was obtained from a man between 65 and 85 years old with acute or convalescent COVID-19.

The CDR3: CASSLGVRQLDYNEQFF. DNA of the CDR3: TGTGCCAGCAGCTTAGGGGTGCGGCAGCTAGACTACAATGAGCAGTTCTTC. The V and J genes are TRBV11-2 and TRBJ2-1; D is undetermined. Trimming took 1 base from V and 3 from J, leaving 16 bases between them. This CDR3 comprises 17 residues. Germline V gives CDR1 SGHAT, CDR2 FQNNGV.